The 25 T cell receptor beta chains listed next were all sequenced from one sample in a study of glioma-infiltrating T cells after dendritic cell vaccination. The time point: after dendritic cell vaccination, including at tumor progression/relapse. Measured with immunoSEQ multiplex PCR; TCRdb has only the in-frame clones, and not every one. Here the sample spans 50,000 to 60,000 clones, roughly 80% being singletons. This specimen was blood, taken after dendritic cell vaccination. All receptors come from a human donor with glioblastoma.

This clone was counted a single time. The chain is built from TRBV29-1 and TRBJ2-3, with D perhaps matching TRBD2 (6 bases). Trimming shortened V by 4 bases and J by 6 bases, and 17 bases separated the two germline ends. The CDR3 runs to 14 residues. CDR1 SQVTM and CDR2 ANQGSEA come from the germline V gene. CDR3 residues: CSVGRSAGWDTQYF. CDR3 nucleotide sequence: TGCAGCGTTGGAAGGTCAGCGGGCTGGGATACGCAGTATTTT.

The rearrangement links TRBV5-1 to TRBJ2-2; D ambiguous. The CDR3 is 12 amino acids. V gave up 2 bases and J gave up 8 bases, with 7 bases separating them. Germline V gene sequence: CDR1 SGHRS, CDR2 YFSETQ. In nucleotides, the CDR3 is TGCGCCAGCAGCTTCCAGGCTGGGGAGCTGTTTTTT. This codes for CASSFQAGELFF.

This clone was observed a handful of times. The chain couples TRBV30 to TRBJ2-5, with 10 bases fitting TRBD1. Germline V gene sequence: CDR1 GTSNPN, CDR2 SVGIG (reference sequence). CDR3 length equals 14 residues. The J segment lost 4 bases and the V segment lost 2 bases, leaving 4 bases of the junction unmatched. Here the CDR3 DNA reads TGTGCCTGGAGTCAGGGGACAGGGGCAGAGACCCAGTACTTC. This sequence encodes CAWSQGTGAETQYF.

DNA for the CDR3: TGTGCCAGCTCACCTCGGACAGGGGCCCTTCTTGAAGCTTTCTTT. This translates into CASSPRTGALLEAFF. V gene TRBV18 combines with J gene TRBJ1-1, with 9 positions matching TRBD1. The germline CDR1 and CDR2 sequences are KGHSH and LQKENI. This CDR3 spans 15 amino acids. With V trimmed by 3 bases and J by 7 bases, 9 bases remained unmatched.

V and J are TRBV4-3 and TRBJ2-5, with D possibly TRBD2 on 5 matching bases. CDR3 length: 14 amino acids. The V and J ends lost 1 base and 5 bases respectively, with 11 bases between them. CDR1 LGHNA and CDR2 YSLEER come from the germline V gene. CDR3 nucleotides: TGCGCCAGCAGCCAAGGTCGCTGGAGGGAGACCCAGTACTTC. Residues: CASSQGRWRETQYF.

The chain uses TRBV4-1 and TRBJ2-4; 8 bases line up with TRBD1. V gave up 4 bases and J gave up 0 bases; unmatched junction bases: 23. Per the germline V gene, CDR1 is MGHRA and CDR2 is YSYEKL. The CDR3 spans 22 residues. The CDR3 region is CASSLRHLPPTGAPLAKNIQYF. CDR3 coding DNA: TGCGCCAGCAGCCTGCGCCACCTCCCCCCGACAGGGGCACCCCTAGCCAAAAACATTCAGTACTTC.

The DNA for the CDR3 is TGTGCCAGCAGCTTCTCCCCCGGGAATTCACCCCTCCACTTT. Amino acids: CASSFSPGNSPLHF. The chain couples TRBV11-2 to TRBJ1-6, with D unresolved. Germline values: CDR1 SGHAT, CDR2 FQNNGV. Trimming pared 3 bases from V and 7 bases from J, leaving 10 bases between. The CDR3 is 14 amino acids.

The rearrangement joins TRBV2 to TRBJ1-2; 8 bases fit TRBD1. The J segment lost 5 bases and the V segment lost 5 bases, leaving 10 bases of the junction unmatched. CDR1 is SNHLY, CDR2 FYNNEI, per germline. The CDR3 has 15 residues. This CDR3 is CASSQRQGIMYGYTF. Written as DNA, the CDR3 is TGTGCCAGCAGTCAACGACAGGGGATTATGTATGGCTACACCTTC.

This chain connects TRBV4-2 to TRBJ2-5; 14 bases agree with TRBD2. The V segment lost 4 bases and the J segment 5 bases; nucleotides outside the gene matches: 6. CDR3 length: 16 amino acids. Germline CDR1 and CDR2: LGHNA and YNFKEQ. The CDR3 nucleotides are TGTGCCAGCAGCCGCGGGACTAGCGGGGGTCGGGAGACCCAGTACTTC. Encoded protein: CASSRGTSGGRETQYF.

The J gene is TRBJ1-4, the V gene TRBV27; D is perhaps TRBD1 (6 bases). Germline V lookup: CDR1 MNHEY, CDR2 SMNVEV (reference sequence). The CDR3 has 16 residues. Trimming took off 5 bases at V and 3 bases at J, with 16 bases between the two ends. CDR3 residues: CASSRVPGAPNEKLFF. CDR3 coding DNA: TGTGCCAGCAGTCGAGTGCCAGGGGCCCCTAATGAAAAACTGTTTTTT.

This clone was detected a few times. This chain links TRBV4-3 with TRBJ2-5; D might be TRBD1 (6 bases). V gave up 5 bases and J gave up 7 bases, with 14 bases separating them. CDR3 size: 13 residues. Per the germline V gene, CDR1 is LGHNA and CDR2 is YSLEER. CDR3 sequence (DNA): TGCGCCAGCAGCTCCTCGGCACAGGGGACCCAGTACTTC. The encoded protein is CASSSSAQGTQYF.

This clone has a single count. The chain is built from TRBV5-1 and TRBJ2-5; D is uncertain. The germline gives CDR1 SGHRS, CDR2 YFSETQ. The CDR3 sequence is 13 residues long. Trimming removed 0 bases from V and 4 bases from J, with 7 bases in between. The CDR3 protein is CASSLDIGETQYF. The CDR3 nucleotides read TGCGCCAGCAGCTTGGACATTGGAGAGACCCAGTACTTC.

The chain is built from TRBV27 and TRBJ1-4; D unresolved. This CDR3 has 12 amino acids. Trimming took off 5 bases at V and 11 bases at J, with 12 bases between the two ends. Per the germline V gene, CDR1 is MNHEY and CDR2 is SMNVEV (reference sequence). CDR3 in amino acids: CASSLPFGKLFF. The CDR3 bases are TGTGCCAGCAGTCTCCCTTTCGGGAAACTGTTTTTT.

This clone has only a few counts. The rearrangement joins TRBV13 to TRBJ2-1; TRBD2 is a possible D gene (7 bases). Trimming took 6 bases from V and 0 from J, leaving 9 bases between them. CDR3 length: 14 residues. Germline assignment: CDR1 PRHDT and CDR2 FYEKMQ (reference sequence). For the CDR3, the DNA is TGTGCCAGCAGAAGGGGGGGCTCCTACAATGAGCAGTTCTTC. Encoded protein: CASRRGGSYNEQFF.

The chain uses TRBV4-2 and TRBJ1-6; 11 bases are a match to TRBD1. This CDR3 comprises 15 residues. The germline gives CDR1 LGHNA, CDR2 YNFKEQ. Trimming at V came to 4 bases and at J to 8 bases, leaving 4 bases not matched to a gene. The CDR3 spells CASSPSGQGDSPLHF. The CDR3 region has the DNA TGTGCCAGCAGCCCCTCGGGACAGGGGGATTCACCCCTCCACTTT.

A few counts support this clone. This chain links TRBV6-4 with TRBJ2-3, with 10 bases that match TRBD1. The CDR3 loop spans 17 amino acids. The junction had 7 bases not matched to a gene; V was cut back by 0 bases and J by 4 bases. CDR1 and CDR2 from the germline V gene are MRHNA and SNTAGT. The CDR3 here is CASSDSSGDRGADTQYF. The CDR3, as DNA: TGTGCCAGCAGTGACTCTAGCGGGGACAGGGGTGCAGATACGCAGTATTTT.

The chain employs TRBV7-8 and TRBJ2-5; TRBD2 matches at 15 bases. This CDR3 is built from 18 residues. The junction had 9 bases not matched to a gene; V was cut back by 6 bases and J by 1 base. Germline assignment: CDR1 SGHVS and CDR2 FQNEAQ. The CDR3 coding sequence is TGTGCCAGCAGAACCGGGACTAGCGGGGGGACCCTCCAAGAGACCCAGTACTTC. It translates to CASRTGTSGGTLQETQYF.

This rearrangement joins TRBV10-3 to TRBJ1-6, with 7 bases fitting TRBD1. Germline V CDR1 and CDR2: ENHRY, SYGVKD. Trimming took 4 bases from V and 7 from J; bases not matched to a gene: 10. The CDR3 consists of 16 residues. The CDR3 DNA sequence: TGTGCCATCAGTGGCCCTACGACAGGGACGAATTCACCCCTCCACTTT. Residues: CAISGPTTGTNSPLHF.

The chain recombines TRBV25-1 with TRBJ1-4, with a possible D match to TRBD1 (5 bases). V was trimmed by 3 bases and J by 0 bases, leaving 14 bases between them. Germline-derived CDR1 and CDR2 are MGHDK and SYGVNS. There are 17 residues in the CDR3. Written as DNA, the CDR3 is TGTGCCAGCAGTGAGTCCTCCGGGGGAGCAACTAATGAAAAACTGTTTTTT. It codes for CASSESSGGATNEKLFF.

This chain connects TRBV19 to TRBJ2-5; D perhaps matches TRBD1 (6 bases). CDR1 LNHDA and CDR2 SQIVND come from the germline V gene (reference sequence). Trimming stripped 8 bases from V and 5 bases from J, with 18 bases between. This CDR3 region has 14 residues. CDR3 loop: CASSEWLQGETQYF. CDR3 DNA: TGTGCCAGTTCCGAATGGCTCCAGGGGGAGACCCAGTACTTC.

This clone appeared a single time. The V gene is TRBV19, the J gene TRBJ1-1; TRBD1 matches 7 bases. The germline CDR1 and CDR2 sequences are LNHDA and SQIVND (reference sequence). V was clipped by 9 bases and J by 10 bases; unmatched bases: 17. This CDR3 contains 14 residues. The CDR3 region is CASLDRLGVGGAFF. CDR3 bases: TGTGCCAGCTTGGACAGGCTGGGGGTTGGGGGAGCTTTCTTT.

The chain links TRBV4-2 to TRBJ2-5; 7 positions agree with TRBD2. Unmatched junction bases numbered 9, after V lost 6 bases and J lost 5 bases. The CDR3 is 14 amino acids. Germline V lookup: CDR1 LGHNA, CDR2 YNFKEQ. Here the CDR3 reads CASSPGGSVETQYF. In DNA form, the CDR3 reads TGTGCCAGCAGTCCCGGGGGGTCTGTGGAGACCCAGTACTTC.

The chain carries TRBV6-6 and TRBJ2-7, with 11 bases lining up with TRBD1. Trimming took 5 bases from V and 3 from J; bases not matched to a gene: 6. The CDR3 is made up of 15 amino acids. The V gene's germline CDR1 is MNHNY and CDR2 SVGAGI (reference sequence). The CDR3, as DNA: TGTGCCAGCAGTCCCCCGGGACAGGGGGACTACGAGCAGTACTTC. Its protein is CASSPPGQGDYEQYF.

The chain uses TRBV7-6 and TRBJ1-2; D not certain. The length of the CDR3 is 13 residues. In germline, CDR1 is SGHVS, CDR2 FNYEAQ. Trimming pared 5 bases from V and 3 bases from J, leaving 10 bases between. CDR3 sequence (DNA): TGTGCCAGCAGCCTAGGCAGTGACTATGGCTACACCTTC. Amino acid sequence: CASSLGSDYGYTF. Looking up the rest from reference TRBV7-6 and TRBJ1-2 gives the full variable domain: GAGVSQSPRYKVTKRGQDVALRCDPISGHVSLYWYRQALGQGPEFLTYFNYEAQQDKSGLPNDRFSAERPEGSISTLTIQRTEQRDSAMYRCASSLGSDYGYTFGSGTRLTVV.

This chain uses TRBV27 with TRBJ2-3; D remains unclear. V was pared by 5 bases and J by 2 bases, with 23 bases between. This CDR3 region has 18 residues. Looked up from germline, CDR1 is MNHEY and CDR2 is SMNVEV (reference sequence). The CDR3 is CASSPTIFLVVATDTQYF. CDR3 bases: TGTGCCAGCAGTCCGACGATATTCCTAGTCGTTGCCACAGATACGCAGTATTTT.